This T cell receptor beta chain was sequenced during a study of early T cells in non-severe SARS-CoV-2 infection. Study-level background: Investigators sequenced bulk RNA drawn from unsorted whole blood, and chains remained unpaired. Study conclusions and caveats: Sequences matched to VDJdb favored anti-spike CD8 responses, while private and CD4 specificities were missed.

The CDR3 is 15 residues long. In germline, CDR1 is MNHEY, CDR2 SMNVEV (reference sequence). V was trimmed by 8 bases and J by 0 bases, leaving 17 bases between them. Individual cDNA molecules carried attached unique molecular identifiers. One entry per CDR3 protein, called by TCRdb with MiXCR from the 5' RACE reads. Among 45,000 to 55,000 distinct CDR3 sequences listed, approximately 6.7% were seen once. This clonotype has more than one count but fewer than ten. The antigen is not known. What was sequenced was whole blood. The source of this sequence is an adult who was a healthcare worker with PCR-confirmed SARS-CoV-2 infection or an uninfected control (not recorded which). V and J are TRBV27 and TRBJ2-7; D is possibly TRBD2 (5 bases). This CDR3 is CASQQRALSSYEQYF. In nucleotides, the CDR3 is TGTGCCAGCCAACAGAGGGCCCTGAGCTCCTACGAGCAGTACTTC.